The entry below gives a single T cell receptor beta chain sequence along with its context. This entry comes from a study of blood T cell repertoires in COVID-19. Allocation to cohorts depended on clinical history reported by the participants. The CDR3 has 12 residues. Germline V lookup: CDR1 LNHDA, CDR2 SQIVND (reference sequence). Trimming removed 10 bases at V and 5 bases at J, with 15 bases between. Profiled with immunoSEQ multiplex PCR; TCRdb holds only in-frame clones, not every one. This sample has fewer than 500,000 clones, with 85% to 90% found just once. This sequence originates from a man aged 25-45 years who had recovered from COVID-19. The chain recombines TRBV19 with TRBJ2-7, with D possibly TRBD1 on 6 matching bases. Sequencing input: PBMCs or T cells enriched from blood (not recorded which). The CDR3 is CATSPGAHEQYF. CDR3 bases: TGTGCCACTAGCCCAGGGGCCCACGAGCAGTACTTC. Using reference TRBV19 and TRBJ2-7 for the parts outside the CDR3, the full variable domain is DGGITQSPKYLFRKEGQNVTLSCEQNLNHDAMYWYRQDPGQGLRLIYYSQIVNDFQKGDIAEGYSVSREKKESFPLTVTSAQKNPTAFYLCATSPGAHEQYFGPGTRLTVT.